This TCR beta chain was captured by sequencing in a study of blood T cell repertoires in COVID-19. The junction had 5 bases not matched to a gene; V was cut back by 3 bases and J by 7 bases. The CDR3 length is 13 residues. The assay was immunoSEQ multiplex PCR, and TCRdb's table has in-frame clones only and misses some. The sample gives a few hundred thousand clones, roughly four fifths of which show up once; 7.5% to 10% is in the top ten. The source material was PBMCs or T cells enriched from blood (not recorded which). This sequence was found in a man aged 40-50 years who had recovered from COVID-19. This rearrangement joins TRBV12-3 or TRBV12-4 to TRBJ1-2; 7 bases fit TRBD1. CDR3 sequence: CASSFDRAAGYTF. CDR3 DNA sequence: TGTGCCAGCAGTTTTGACAGGGCCGCTGGCTACACCTTC.